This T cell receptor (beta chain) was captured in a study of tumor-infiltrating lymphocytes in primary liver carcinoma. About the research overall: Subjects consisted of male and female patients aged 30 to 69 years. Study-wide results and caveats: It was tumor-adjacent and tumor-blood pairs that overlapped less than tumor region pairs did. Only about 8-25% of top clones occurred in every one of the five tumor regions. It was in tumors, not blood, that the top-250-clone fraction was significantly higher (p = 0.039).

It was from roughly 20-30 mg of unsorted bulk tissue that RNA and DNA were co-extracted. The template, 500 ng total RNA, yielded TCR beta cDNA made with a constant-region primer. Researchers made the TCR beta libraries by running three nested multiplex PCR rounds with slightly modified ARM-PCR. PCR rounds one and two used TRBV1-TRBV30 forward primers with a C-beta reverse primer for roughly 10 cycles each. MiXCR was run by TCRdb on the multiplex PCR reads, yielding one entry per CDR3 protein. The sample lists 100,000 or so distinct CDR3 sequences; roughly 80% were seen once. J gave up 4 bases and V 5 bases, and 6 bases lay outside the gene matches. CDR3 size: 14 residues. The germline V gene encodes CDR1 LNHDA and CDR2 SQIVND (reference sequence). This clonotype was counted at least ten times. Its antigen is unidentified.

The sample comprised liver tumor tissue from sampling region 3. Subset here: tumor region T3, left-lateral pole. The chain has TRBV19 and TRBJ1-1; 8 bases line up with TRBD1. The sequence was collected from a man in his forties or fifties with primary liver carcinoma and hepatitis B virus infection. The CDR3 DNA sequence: TGTGCCAGTAGTCAGACAGGGGCGAGCACTGAAGCTTTCTTT. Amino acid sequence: CASSQTGASTEAFF. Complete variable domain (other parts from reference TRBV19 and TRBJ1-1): DGGITQSPKYLFRKEGQNVTLSCEQNLNHDAMYWYRQDPGQGLRLIYYSQIVNDFQKGDIAEGYSVSREKKESFPLTVTSAQKNPTAFYLCASSQTGASTEAFFGQGTRLTVV.